This note documents a single T cell receptor beta chain sequence. The antigen is undetermined. The data originate from a study of T cells after yellow fever vaccination. TCRdb passed the 5' RACE reads through MiXCR, listing each CDR3 protein once. This sample yields just under 600,000 distinct CDR3 sequences, of which 13% are seen a single time; around 15% belongs to the top ten. Notes on the study in general: A limited proportion of clonotypes was detected within both the CD4 and CD8 compartments.

CDR1 is SGHRS and CDR2 is YFSETQ in the germline V gene. Trimming removed 4 bases from V and 0 bases from J; junction bases left unmatched: 5. The CDR3 contains 16 residues. The TCR sequence derives from a man aged 25-45 years who received the YFV17D yellow fever vaccine. The sample consisted of PBMCs, taken on the day of the yellow fever booster vaccination. The V gene is TRBV5-1, the J gene TRBJ2-1; TRBD2 agrees at 9 bases. The CDR3 nucleotides read TGCGCCAGCAGCATCGGAGCGGGGGGCTCCTACAATGAGCAGTTCTTC. Its translation: CASSIGAGGSYNEQFF.